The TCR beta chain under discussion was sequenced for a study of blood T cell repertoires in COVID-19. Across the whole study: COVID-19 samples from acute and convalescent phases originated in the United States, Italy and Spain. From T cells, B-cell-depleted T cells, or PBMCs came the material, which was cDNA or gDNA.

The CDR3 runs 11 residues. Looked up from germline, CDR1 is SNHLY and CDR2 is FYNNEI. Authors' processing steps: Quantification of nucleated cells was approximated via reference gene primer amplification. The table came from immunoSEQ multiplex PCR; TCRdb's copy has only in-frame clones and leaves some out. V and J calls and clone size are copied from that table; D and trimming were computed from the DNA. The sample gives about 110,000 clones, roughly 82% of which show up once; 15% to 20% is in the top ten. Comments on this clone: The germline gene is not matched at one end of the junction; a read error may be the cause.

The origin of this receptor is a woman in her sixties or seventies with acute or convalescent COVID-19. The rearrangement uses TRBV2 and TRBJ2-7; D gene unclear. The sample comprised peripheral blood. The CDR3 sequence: CASSESASNHF. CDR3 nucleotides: TGTGCCAGCAGTGAATCGGCTAGTAATCACTTC.